This T cell receptor beta chain was recovered during a study of beta chain features in type 1 diabetes. Study-level findings and limits: For type 1 diabetes patients, VDJ junctions showed fewer insertions and more deletions. Researchers caution that PCR might favor shorter templates, equally among patients and controls.

Sequencing targeted expressed TCRB transcripts, as all isolated RNA had been reverse transcribed. Using immunoSEQ multiplex PCR, the repertoire was profiled, and TCRdb retains in-frame clones only, with some absent. The data show 310,000 or so clones, around 10% seen once. Losses at the gene ends were 8 bases for V and 12 bases for J; bases not matched to a gene: 9. CDR3 length: 10 amino acids. From germline, CDR1 is DFQATT and CDR2 SNEGSKA (reference sequence). A few counts support this clone. What it binds is not known. Specimen: naive CD4+ T cells from blood. This sequence joins TRBV20-1 and TRBJ1-2; 7 bases fit TRBD1. This sequence was found in a woman in her 30s in good health. The CDR3 loop reads CSTTDRVDTF. In DNA, the CDR3 is TGCAGTACCACAGACAGGGTTGACACCTTC.